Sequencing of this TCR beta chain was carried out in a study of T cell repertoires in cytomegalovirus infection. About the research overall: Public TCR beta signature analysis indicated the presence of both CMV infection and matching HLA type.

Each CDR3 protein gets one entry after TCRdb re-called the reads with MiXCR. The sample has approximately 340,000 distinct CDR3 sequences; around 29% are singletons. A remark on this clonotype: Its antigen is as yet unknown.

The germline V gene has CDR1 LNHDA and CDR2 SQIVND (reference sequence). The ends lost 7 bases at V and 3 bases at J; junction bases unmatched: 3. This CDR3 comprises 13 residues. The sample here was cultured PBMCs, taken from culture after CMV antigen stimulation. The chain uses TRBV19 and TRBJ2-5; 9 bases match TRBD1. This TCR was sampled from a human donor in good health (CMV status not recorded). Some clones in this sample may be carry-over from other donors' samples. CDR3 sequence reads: CASNTGGEETQYF. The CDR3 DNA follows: TGTGCCAGTAACACAGGGGGCGAAGAGACCCAGTACTTC.